This TCR beta chain was documented in a study of PD-L1 blockade in urothelial cancer (TCRdb year 2017). At the level of the whole study: Every patient began therapy in about 2014 and was given atezolizumab 1,200 mg intravenously every 3 weeks. About 85% of the roughly 29 patients were males with bladder-origin urothelial cancer, and 18 of 29 reported a prior smoking history. Patients had an ECOG performance status of 0 or 1 and had received between 0 and 3 prior chemotherapy regimens. Blood samples were analyzed at two time points: 3 weeks after treatment start (second dose) and 6 weeks after treatment start. Blood samples gave median yields of around 150,000 T cells and more than 80,000 unique TCRs, along with a median clonality of 0.080. The study was an exploratory multi-omic analysis of somatic, immune and clinical correlates of response to PD-L1 blockade with atezolizumab in urothelial cancer. TCR sequencing covered pretreatment tumor samples and matched, serially collected peripheral blood taken before and after atezolizumab treatment. Durable clinical benefit was defined as progression-free survival longer than 6 months, and TCR features were also tested against progression-free and overall survival. Whole exome sequencing and RNA sequencing of pretreatment tumors were performed alongside TCR sequencing in the same patients. Roughly ten patients achieved durable clinical benefit and approximately 20 did not. Pretreatment blood TCR-seq was available for fewer than 30 patients, at least one posttreatment blood collection was obtained for about 25 patients, and tumor TCR-seq was available for about 25 patients.

The study at large found these results: Small sample size (n of about 30) and many exploratory analyses mean the results are intended to be hypothesis-generating. Among patients with durable benefit, tumor-associated TCR clones showed greater expansion in peripheral blood 3 weeks after treatment started (n of about 21, p = 0.022). A pretreatment peripheral blood TCR clonality below the median was linked to improved progression-free and overall survival.

About this clone: Its antigen remains undetermined. There are no base qualities to consult, and no much larger clone falls within one base.

A total of under 30 patients with locally advanced or metastatic urothelial carcinoma, treated at Memorial Sloan Kettering on a trial protocol, made up the cohort. Peripheral blood mononuclear cells were collected from each patient pretreatment and during treatment, giving between 1 and 8 total time points per patient. The Qiagen DNeasy Blood extraction kit was used to purify genomic DNA from total PBMCs and tumor samples. Collected pretreatment and during treatment, PBMCs were isolated and stored as previously described. To estimate absolute template abundance from read counts, synthetic TCR analog templates were spiked into each PCR. TCRbeta CDR3 regions were amplified from genomic DNA with bias-controlled V and J gene primers using the immunoSEQ assay. Rearranged TCRbeta segments were sequenced at approximately 20X coverage. In the original analysis: Clustering was used to correct sequencing errors, and CDR3s were annotated against IMGT so that V, D and J genes could be assigned. Out-of-frame and stop-codon sequences were excluded, and only productive TCRbeta rearrangements were used in downstream analyses. Clonality was computed as one minus Shannon entropy normalized by the log of the number of unique productive sequences. Fisher's exact test with Benjamini-Hochberg correction, at a threshold of adjusted p below 0.01, was used to find clones that differed between time points or between blood and tumor. Sourced from immuneACCESS, this table was stored by TCRdb with only in-frame sequences that have V and J called. A share of the clones is absent; for the studies checked, an unresolved V gene accounts for under half, and the remainder has no known explanation. The DNA gave D and trimming, while V, J and clone size come from that table. The sample contains some 53,000 clones, 77% of them found a single time. More than 3.5% of the sample comes from the top ten.

The TCR was taken from a man in his 70s with urothelial cancer. Sequencing was performed on PBMCs, taken around atezolizumab (anti-PD-L1) treatment.

The DNA reads TGCGCCAGCAGTGAAGGCGGGTTAAACTCAGGCAATGAGCAGTTCTTC. This yields the protein CASSEGGLNSGNEQFF. The rearranged segments are TRBV10-2 and TRBJ2-1; a weak D assignment points to TRBD2 (5 bases agree). Spanning cysteine to phenylalanine, the CDR3 consists of 16 amino acids. CDR3 DNA is the only sequence kept; it has 48 bases, read in frame from the first base. V loses 3 bases of germline sequence and J loses 6 bases, and the interval between the two ends is 18 bases. The germline V gene gives CDR1 as WSHSY and CDR2 as SAAADI.